Presented here are 8 T cell receptor beta chains from one specimen sequenced in a study of regulatory T cells in long-lasting Graves disease (dated by TCRdb to the early 2020s). Libraries were made using multiplex PCR. The instrument was an Illumina HiSeq 4000. CDR3 regions were amplified by Arm-PCR with iRepertoire HTBI primers to construct TCR beta libraries. Using fastp at Q25 and MiXCR, TCRdb reprocessed the public reads and kept productive beta chains. For every CDR3 protein sequence, its rows merge into one entry that carries the most common genes and DNA. This sample has 250,000 to 400,000 distinct CDR3 sequences in its table, and over 15% of those were observed once. The ten largest clonotypes hold about two fifths of the sample. Interpreted using the paper, the time point label stands for: newly diagnosed GD, antithyroid drugs for less than 3 months. For both TCR sequencing and RNA sequencing, RNA was extracted from PBMCs in TRIzol.

Sequencing used peripheral blood mononuclear cells (PBMCs), obtained at new diagnosis, from a patient treated with antithyroid drugs. These receptors originate from a female donor with Graves disease.

This clonotype was seen repeatedly, ten times or more. V usage is TRBV5-6 and J usage is TRBJ2-2, with a weak D call TRBD1 (5 bases). Germline loops: CDR1 SGHDT, CDR2 YYEEEE. The CDR3 contains 14 residues. The V gene lost 6 bases and the J gene lost 4 bases, with 13 bases spanning the gap. CDR3 amino acids: CASTLGDGTGELFF. The CDR3 DNA is TGTGCCAGCACCTTAGGGGATGGCACCGGGGAGCTGTTTTTT.

This clonotype was seen more than once but under ten times. The V and J genes are TRBV19 and TRBJ2-7, with a possible D match to TRBD2 (6 bases). V lost 7 bases to trimming and J lost 4 bases, with 14 bases between them. Germline CDR1 LNHDA, CDR2 SQIVND (reference sequence). The CDR3 has 13 residues. The CDR3 bases are TGTGCCAGTATGGGGGGTGAAGAGTACGAGCAGTACTTC. Translating it yields CASMGGEEYEQYF.

The chain combines TRBV9 with TRBJ2-1; 11 bases agree with TRBD1. The CDR3 has 17 amino acids. Germline CDR1 reads SGDLS; CDR2 reads YYNGEE. After removal of 0 bases from V and 7 bases from J, the junction contained 9 bases not matched to a gene. The CDR3 is CASSVDTGQGVRNEQFF. In DNA form, the CDR3 reads TGTGCCAGCAGCGTAGATACGGGACAGGGGGTTCGTAATGAGCAGTTCTTC.

This clonotype was detected many times. The chain carries TRBV11-3 and TRBJ1-2, with TRBD1 identical over 11 bases. Germline CDR1 reads SGHNT; CDR2 reads YENEEA. CDR3 size: 16 residues. Trimming removed 5 bases from V and 0 bases from J; junction bases left unmatched: 5. The CDR3 region is CASSAWDRGSNYGYTF. DNA of the CDR3: TGTGCCAGCAGCGCATGGGACAGGGGGTCTAACTATGGCTACACCTTC.

The V gene is TRBV12-3 or TRBV12-4, the J gene TRBJ1-4; D gene uncertain. The CDR3 consists of 14 residues. V dropped 6 bases and J dropped 0 bases, with 8 bases sitting between them. The CDR3 here is CASSSDATNEKLFF. CDR3 DNA sequence: TGTGCCAGCAGCTCAGATGCAACTAATGAAAAACTGTTTTTT.

This clonotype was seen at least ten times. V gene TRBV12-3 or TRBV12-4 combines with J gene TRBJ1-1, with D perhaps matching TRBD1 (6 bases). V lost 7 bases, J lost 1 base, and 19 bases lay in between. The length of the CDR3 is 16 residues. CDR3 DNA sequence: TGTGCCAGCACCCCGAGGGGGGGGGCTGGGAACACTGAAGCTTTCTTT. This translates into CASTPRGGAGNTEAFF.

V and J are TRBV5-5 and TRBJ1-4; weak D call: TRBD1 (5 bases). V lost 2 bases and J lost 6, with 14 bases in between. The CDR3 is 15 residues long. Germline V lookup: CDR1 SGHKS, CDR2 YYEKEE (reference sequence). CDR3 loop: CASSLVPRDDEKLFF. For the CDR3, the DNA is TGTGCCAGCAGCTTAGTCCCCAGGGACGATGAAAAACTGTTTTTT. The whole variable domain, remainder taken from reference TRBV5-5 and TRBJ1-4, is DAGVTQSPTHLIKTRGQQVTLRCSPISGHKSVSWYQQVLGQGPQFIFQYYEKEERGRGNFPDRFSARQFPNYSSELNVNALLLGDSALYLCASSLVPRDDEKLFFGSGTQLSVL.

This clonotype was recorded at least ten times. The V gene is TRBV29-1, the J gene TRBJ2-7; maybe TRBD2 (6 bases). V lost 5 bases, J lost 0 bases, and 11 bases lay in between. Germline CDR1 SQVTM, CDR2 ANQGSEA. CDR3 length: 13 residues. CDR3 residues: CSVQRDSSYEQYF. CDR3 DNA: TGCAGCGTTCAGAGGGACTCCTCCTACGAGCAGTACTTC.